A single sample gave rise to the 28 T cell receptor beta chains below, sequenced in a study of cytotoxic CD8 clonotypes in ibrutinib-treated CLL (dated by TCRdb to the early 2020s). Library preparation used the immunoSEQ multiplex PCR assay. The source is immuneACCESS, and TCRdb retained only in-frame sequences with V and J called. Part of the clones is not carried over; for the studies checked, unresolved V genes explain less than half of this, and the remainder is unexplained. This sample gives 250,000 or so clones in total; around three quarters of them show up just once. The ten largest make up approximately 15% of the sample. The time point label here, explained by the study, means: roughly 23 months on ibrutinib. This specimen consisted of PBMCs, obtained after 24 months of ibrutinib treatment. Receptors originate from a human donor with chronic lymphocytic leukemia.

V is TRBV6-5 and J is TRBJ2-7, with D unclear. The CDR3 extends over 12 amino acids. Trimming shortened V by 6 bases and J by 7 bases, and 13 bases separated the two germline ends. Germline-derived CDR1 and CDR2 are MNHEY and SVGAGI. This chain's CDR3 is CASSDPSREQYF. The CDR3 DNA sequence: TGTGCCAGCAGCGATCCTTCCCGGGAGCAGTACTTC.

This clone has only a few counts. The V gene is TRBV4-3, the J gene TRBJ2-7; TRBD2 aligns across 10 bases. The CDR3 sequence is 16 residues long. V was clipped by 4 bases and J by 2 bases; unmatched bases: 8. Germline V CDR1 and CDR2: LGHNA, YSLEER. This CDR3 reads CASSLIASGGTYEQYF. CDR3 nucleotides: TGCGCCAGCAGCCTTATCGCTAGCGGGGGAACCTACGAGCAGTACTTC.

The chain joins TRBV5-1 to TRBJ2-7; D may be TRBD2 (5 bases). V shed 0 bases and J shed 7 bases, with 17 bases lying between them. The CDR3 is 15 amino acids. The V gene's germline CDR1 is SGHRS and CDR2 YFSETQ. The CDR3 loop is CASSLVQIPGEEQYF. Written as DNA, the CDR3 is TGCGCCAGCAGCTTGGTACAGATCCCCGGGGAGGAGCAGTACTTC.

The chain is built from TRBV10-2 and TRBJ2-7; 8 nucleotides agree with TRBD2. CDR3 length: 17 residues. Germline-derived CDR1 and CDR2 are WSHSY and SAAADI. Germline trimming cut 7 bases from V and 2 bases from J; bases unmatched to any gene: 16. The DNA of the CDR3 is TGCGCCAGCACCTCCCGAATGGGGCTAGCGGGCACCTACGAGCAGTACTTC. This encodes CASTSRMGLAGTYEQYF.

The rearrangement uses TRBV6-5 and TRBJ2-7; 8 bases line up with TRBD1. The CDR3 runs to 15 residues. V was clipped by 5 bases and J by 5 bases; unmatched bases: 11. CDR1 is MNHEY, CDR2 SVGAGI, per germline. As DNA, the CDR3 is TGTGCCAGCAGTCCCTTTGGACAGGGTAGCGACGAGCAGTACTTC. As protein: CASSPFGQGSDEQYF.

The V call is TRBV6-5, the J call TRBJ2-5; D possibly matches TRBD1 or TRBD2 (6 bases each). Deletions cut 2 bases from V and 3 bases from J, with 10 bases between. Germline V gives CDR1 MNHEY, CDR2 SVGAGI. The CDR3 spans 14 residues. Here the CDR3 reads CASSYRGAEETQYF. CDR3 nucleotide sequence: TGTGCCAGCAGTTACAGGGGGGCGGAAGAGACCCAGTACTTC.

The chain's CDR3 is CASSLPGVETQYF. Written as DNA, the CDR3 is TGTGCCAGCAGCCTCCCGGGGGTCGAGACCCAGTACTTC. The chain has TRBV5-4 and TRBJ2-5; tentative D call: TRBD2 (6 bases). The germline V gene has CDR1 SGHNT and CDR2 YYREEE (reference sequence). The CDR3 contains 13 residues. Trimming removed 4 bases from V and 5 bases from J, with 12 bases in between.

This chain joins TRBV25-1 and TRBJ2-1, with TRBD2 matching 10 bases. Germline-derived CDR1 and CDR2 are MGHDK and SYGVNS. The CDR3 sequence is 13 residues long. V lost 5 bases to trimming and J lost 10 bases; unmatched junction nucleotides: 5. CDR3 bases: TGTGCCAGCAGTCTACTAGCGGGAAACGAGCAGTTCTTC. Protein sequence: CASSLLAGNEQFF.

V gene TRBV9 combines with J gene TRBJ2-1, with D unresolved. Deletions cut 0 bases from V and 7 bases from J, with 8 bases between. The CDR3 runs 13 residues. From germline, CDR1 is SGDLS and CDR2 YYNGEE. The CDR3 loop is CASSVDSPNEQFF. In nucleotides, the CDR3 is TGTGCCAGCAGCGTAGATTCCCCGAATGAGCAGTTCTTC.

The chain combines TRBV5-1 with TRBJ2-1, with 10 bases fitting TRBD2. The CDR3 contains 17 residues. Losses at the gene ends were 2 bases for V and 7 bases for J; bases not matched to a gene: 12. Germline V gene data show CDR1 as SGHRS and CDR2 as YFSETQ. The DNA of the CDR3 is TGCGCCAGCAGCTTACTTGGACTAGCGGAGAGCAGGAATGAGCAGTTCTTC. The encoded protein is CASSLLGLAESRNEQFF.

The rearrangement uses TRBV27 and TRBJ1-3; D is perhaps TRBD1 (6 bases). V lost 8 bases and J 1 base, leaving 21 bases between the germline ends. Germline CDR1 is MNHEY and CDR2 is SMNVEV (reference sequence). CDR3 length equals 17 residues. CDR3 sequence (DNA): TGTGCCAGCTCAGCAGGGGCCGGCTCCTATTCTGGAAACACCATATATTTT. Its protein product is CASSAGAGSYSGNTIYF.

The rearrangement uses TRBV29-1 and TRBJ2-7, with TRBD2 as a possible D gene (5 bases). There are 12 residues in the CDR3. Germline lookup yields CDR1 SQVTM and CDR2 ANQGSEA. V was clipped by 7 bases and J by 0 bases, with 10 bases between them. The CDR3 loop is CSAQGGSYEQYF. Here the CDR3 DNA reads TGCAGCGCTCAAGGAGGCTCCTACGAGCAGTACTTC.

The V gene is TRBV19, the J gene TRBJ2-3; weak D call: TRBD2 (6 bases). The V gene's germline CDR1 is LNHDA and CDR2 SQIVND (reference sequence). Trimming stripped 4 bases from V and 3 bases from J, with 8 bases between. The CDR3 consists of 13 residues. In nucleotides, the CDR3 is TGTGCCAGTAGTACCGGGAGAACAGATACGCAGTATTTT. It yields the protein CASSTGRTDTQYF.

The chain joins TRBV27 to TRBJ1-5; D may be TRBD1 (6 bases). In germline, CDR1 is MNHEY, CDR2 SMNVEV (reference sequence). The V end was cut by 1 base, the J end by 6 bases, with 13 bases between. The CDR3 covers 15 residues. The DNA for the CDR3 is TGTGCCAGCAGTTTATTCTGGGGGGCGCGTCAGCCCCAGCATTTT. It codes for CASSLFWGARQPQHF.

The gene calls are TRBV7-9 and TRBJ2-7, with D possibly being TRBD1 (5 bases). The CDR3 has 12 residues. Trimming took off 5 bases at V and 4 bases at J, with 9 bases between the two ends. The germline V gene encodes CDR1 SEHNR and CDR2 FQNEAQ (reference sequence). The CDR3 protein is CASSGSGYEQYF. CDR3 sequence (DNA): TGTGCCAGCAGCGGATCAGGGTACGAGCAGTACTTC. Based on the CDR3 plus reference TRBV7-9 and TRBJ2-7, the full variable domain is DTGVSQNPRHKITKRGQNVTFRCDPISEHNRLYWYRQTLGQGPEFLTYFQNEAQLEKSRLLSDRFSAERPKGSFSTLEIQRTEQGDSAMYLCASSGSGYEQYFGPGTRLTVT.

Comments on this clone: Within the sample, other DNA sequences also encode this same CDR3. The chain couples TRBV9 to TRBJ2-7; D is ambiguous. The CDR3 loop spans 16 amino acids. V gave up 0 bases and J gave up 1 base, with 14 bases separating them. The germline CDR1 and CDR2 sequences are SGDLS and YYNGEE. CDR3 nucleotide sequence: TGTGCCAGCAGCGTAGGACCGTTAGCAGGATCCTACGAGCAGTACTTC. Protein product: CASSVGPLAGSYEQYF. The full variable domain, rest sourced from reference TRBV9 and TRBJ2-7, is DSGVTQTPKHLITATGQRVTLRCSPRSGDLSVYWYQQSLDQGLQFLIQYYNGEERAKGNILERFSAQQFPDLHSELNLSSLELGDSALYFCASSVGPLAGSYEQYFGPGTRLTVT.

The chain employs TRBV6-5 and TRBJ2-7, with a weak D call TRBD1 (6 bases). Trimming left V 6 bases short and J 3 bases short, with 12 bases between. The CDR3 sequence is 13 residues long. Germline V gives CDR1 MNHEY, CDR2 SVGAGI. The CDR3 bases are TGTGCCAGCAGACCAAGACAGGACTACGAGCAGTACTTC. The encoded protein is CASRPRQDYEQYF.

This sequence joins TRBV6-5 and TRBJ2-5, with 8 bases that match TRBD2. The J segment lost 2 bases and the V segment lost 6 bases, leaving 2 bases of the junction unmatched. CDR1 is MNHEY, CDR2 SVGAGI, per germline. The CDR3 extends over 13 amino acids. Here the CDR3 reads CASRLAAQETQYF. CDR3 sequence (DNA): TGTGCCAGCAGACTAGCGGCACAAGAGACCCAGTACTTC.

The chain is built from TRBV5-1 and TRBJ2-7; tentative D call: TRBD1 (5 bases). The CDR3 runs to 14 residues. V was trimmed by 0 bases and J by 2 bases, leaving 9 bases between them. Per germline, CDR1 SGHRS and CDR2 YFSETQ. The CDR3 nucleotides read TGCGCCAGCAGCTTGGAGGGGTCTACCTACGAGCAGTACTTC. It yields the protein CASSLEGSTYEQYF.

This clone has only a few counts. This chain joins TRBV11-1 and TRBJ1-1; D possibly corresponds to TRBD1 (5 bases). The CDR3 length is 16 residues. V was cut by 2 bases and J by 4 bases, with 17 bases left in between. CDR1 SGHAT and CDR2 FQDESV come from the germline V gene (reference sequence). CDR3 DNA sequence: TGTGCCAGCAGCTTAAGGGCGGGGCTGGGGGGCACTGAAGCTTTCTTT. Encoded protein: CASSLRAGLGGTEAFF.

CDR3 residues: CASSRGQGRPEQYF. The CDR3 DNA is TGTGCCAGCAGTCGAGGACAGGGGAGGCCCGAGCAGTACTTC. The gene calls are TRBV6-5 and TRBJ2-7; 9 bases line up with TRBD1. Germline values: CDR1 MNHEY, CDR2 SVGAGI. V was pared by 5 bases and J by 6 bases, with 8 bases of the junction left unmatched. This CDR3 region has 14 residues.

CDR3 coding DNA: TGTGCCAGCAGCTTGTGGCAGGGGGGCACAGATACGCAGTATTTT. It is translated as CASSLWQGGTDTQYF. The chain recombines TRBV11-1 with TRBJ2-3; the match to TRBD1 covers 7 bases. There are 15 residues in the CDR3. V was pared by 3 bases and J by 1 base, with 4 bases of the junction left unmatched. Germline V gives CDR1 SGHAT, CDR2 FQDESV (reference sequence).

The chain uses TRBV5-1 and TRBJ1-2; 12 positions agree with TRBD1. Germline trimming cut 5 bases from V and 8 bases from J; bases unmatched to any gene: 13. The CDR3 length is 16 residues. Germline V gene sequence: CDR1 SGHRS, CDR2 YFSETQ. The CDR3 loop reads CASSFHPGQGAQGYTF. In nucleotides, the CDR3 is TGCGCCAGCAGTTTTCATCCGGGACAGGGGGCGCAGGGCTACACCTTC.

The rearrangement uses TRBV7-3 and TRBJ2-1, with D possibly being TRBD1 or TRBD2 (5 bases each). Germline V gives CDR1 SGHTA, CDR2 FQGTGA. With 4 bases removed from V and 5 bases from J, the gap between germline ends came to 9 bases. This CDR3 contains 13 residues. CDR3 sequence (DNA): TGTGCCAGCAGCTCGGGACCGGACAATGAGCAGTTCTTC. Encoded protein: CASSSGPDNEQFF.

V gene TRBV7-8 combines with J gene TRBJ1-1; a weak D match, TRBD1 (6 bases). CDR1 and CDR2 from the germline V gene are SGHVS and FQNEAQ. V gave up 2 bases and J gave up 11 bases, with 9 bases separating them. The CDR3 length is 11 residues. CDR3: CASSLNRAAFF. CDR3 DNA: TGTGCCAGCAGCTTAAACAGGGCCGCTTTCTTT.

The chain has TRBV7-3 and TRBJ2-5; D gene unclear. The CDR3 is made up of 12 amino acids. Trimming removed 3 bases at V and 5 bases at J, with 7 bases between. Looked up from germline, CDR1 is SGHTA and CDR2 is FQGTGA. The CDR3 nucleotides are TGTGCCAGCAGCTTTGGTTCGGAGACCCAGTACTTC. Protein product: CASSFGSETQYF.

The chain is built from TRBV6-4 and TRBJ1-4; TRBD1 might be the D (5 bases). The V end lost 4 bases, the J end lost 4 bases, and 7 bases lay between the germline ends. From germline, CDR1 is MRHNA and CDR2 SNTAGT. This CDR3 region has 13 residues. CDR3 bases: TGTGCCAGCAGTGGTGACAGTAATGAAAAACTGTTTTTT. It translates to CASSGDSNEKLFF.

The V and J genes are TRBV4-1 and TRBJ2-7; the D call may be TRBD1 or TRBD2 (5 bases each). The germline CDR1 and CDR2 sequences are MGHRA and YSYEKL. The CDR3 covers 13 residues. V lost 3 bases to trimming and J lost 6 bases, with 12 bases between them. CDR3 in amino acids: CASSQGPGAEQYF. In DNA, the CDR3 is TGCGCCAGCAGCCAGGGACCCGGGGCCGAGCAGTACTTC.